This T cell receptor beta chain was documented in a study of T cell changes during pregnancy in multiple sclerosis. CDR3 length: 13 amino acids. Germline assignment: CDR1 MNHNY and CDR2 SVGAGI (reference sequence). Comment on this clone: One junction end does not reproduce the germline sequence, and a read error may be involved. The sample has other DNA sequences that encode this CDR3 too.

Data came from immunoSEQ multiplex PCR; TCRdb stores just in-frame clones and leaves some out. The table lists 90,000 to 120,000 clones, roughly 90% of them singletons, with about 0.78% in the top ten. The gene calls are TRBV6-6 and TRBJ2-7; no reliable D call. The TCR sequence derives from a female donor in good health, enrolled as a control in a pregnancy study. The input for sequencing was peripheral blood, taken in the third trimester of pregnancy. DNA of the CDR3: TGCGCCAGCAGTTACTCAGAGAGCTACGAGCAGTACTTC. Translation: CASSYSESYEQYF.